These 18 T cell receptor beta chains came from one sample sequenced in a study of T-cell reconstitution after alpha-beta-depleted transplantation in children. Preparing the TCRbeta library involved the use of unique molecular identifiers. TCRdb passed the PCR reads through MiXCR, listing each CDR3 protein once. The table includes roughly 220,000 distinct CDR3 sequences, 7% to 9% detected once. This material consisted of PBMCs, mostly from graft donor cells, taken 360 days after TCRalphabeta/CD19-depleted stem cell transplant. These receptors came from a male patient between 2 and 10 years old who had a stem cell transplant for acute myeloid leukemia, so the T cells may come from the graft donor.

This rearrangement joins TRBV7-6 to TRBJ1-2, with a possible D match to TRBD1 (6 bases). Germline values: CDR1 SGHVS, CDR2 FNYEAQ. The CDR3 is 13 amino acids. The V and J ends lost 0 bases and 8 bases respectively, with 10 bases between them. CDR3 in DNA: TGTGCCAGCAGCTTAGCCGGACAGACGGGCTACACCTTC. This gives the protein CASSLAGQTGYTF.

V gene TRBV12-3 or TRBV12-4 combines with J gene TRBJ2-7; 8 nucleotides align to TRBD1. There are 15 residues in the CDR3. V lost 7 bases to trimming and J lost 3 bases; unmatched junction nucleotides: 11. The CDR3 bases are TGTGCCAGCACCAGGACAGGGTCGTCAATCTACGAGCAGTACTTC. This encodes CASTRTGSSIYEQYF.

This clonotype was seen at least ten times. The chain joins TRBV12-3 or TRBV12-4 to TRBJ2-3; 12 bases align to TRBD2. The CDR3 is made up of 18 amino acids. Trimming at V came to 3 bases and at J to 1 base, leaving 8 bases not matched to a gene. In DNA form, the CDR3 reads TGTGCCAGCAGTTTGTTACTAGCGGGAGGACCCGGCACAGATACGCAGTATTTT. Translated, it gives CASSLLLAGGPGTDTQYF.

This clonotype was found a few times. V usage is TRBV7-3 and J usage is TRBJ1-1; weak D call: TRBD1 (5 bases). This CDR3 is built from 14 residues. Germline loops: CDR1 SGHTA, CDR2 FQGTGA. Trimming took 2 bases from V and 4 from J, leaving 11 bases between them. CDR3 sequence (DNA): TGTGCCAGCAGCTTATTGGGGGGACCCACTGAAGCTTTCTTT. Translated: CASSLLGGPTEAFF.

In its sample, this clonotype was seen once. A much larger clone lies one base from this, so it may be a read error. The chain combines TRBV3-1 with TRBJ2-7; D tentatively reads TRBD1 or TRBD2 (5 bases each). Germline V gives CDR1 LGHDT, CDR2 YNNKEL (reference sequence). This CDR3 spans 12 amino acids. Trimming took 3 bases from V and 5 from J, leaving 8 bases between them. The CDR3 spells CASSHGTNEQYF. The CDR3, as DNA: TGTGCCAGCAGCCACGGGACGAACGAGCAGTACTTC.

This clonotype showed up many times. This sequence joins TRBV20-1 and TRBJ2-2, with 8 bases matching TRBD2. Germline CDR1 is DFQATT and CDR2 is SNEGSKA (reference sequence). The CDR3 consists of 15 residues. With 2 bases clipped from V and 4 bases from J, the junction kept 6 bases outside the gene matches. The CDR3 spells CSARIQRGITGELFF. Here the CDR3 DNA reads TGCAGTGCTAGAATCCAGCGGGGGATCACCGGGGAGCTGTTTTTT.

The table lists this clonotype with a few counts. The chain is built from TRBV20-1 and TRBJ2-3; no clear D. The CDR3 extends over 13 amino acids. V dropped 6 bases and J dropped 3 bases, with 13 bases sitting between them. Germline values: CDR1 DFQATT, CDR2 SNEGSKA (reference sequence). The CDR3 DNA reads TGCAGTGCCACTCTTCCACAGACAGATACGCAGTATTTT. Translated, it gives CSATLPQTDTQYF.

The sample holds a few counts of this clonotype. The chain has TRBV7-2 and TRBJ2-7, with 8 positions matching TRBD1. Per germline, CDR1 SGHTA and CDR2 FQGNSA. V was clipped by 2 bases and J by 4 bases; unmatched bases: 4. This CDR3 is built from 14 residues. In nucleotides, the CDR3 is TGTGCCAGCAGCTTAAACAGGGGGGCGTACGAGCAGTACGTC. It specifies CASSLNRGAYEQYV.

This chain links TRBV4-3 with TRBJ2-5; D is uncertain. Trimming stripped 6 bases from V and 1 base from J, with 12 bases between. Germline V gene sequence: CDR1 LGHNA, CDR2 YSLEER. CDR3 length equals 14 residues. In nucleotides, the CDR3 is TGCGCCAGCAGTCCCGGCAGGCCCCAAGAGACCCAGTACTTC. Its translation: CASSPGRPQETQYF.

This chain connects TRBV9 to TRBJ2-1; 12 bases align to TRBD1. The CDR3 length is 20 residues. CDR1 and CDR2 from the germline V gene are SGDLS and YYNGEE. Losses at the gene ends were 2 bases for V and 6 bases for J; bases not matched to a gene: 18. CDR3 DNA sequence: TGTGCCAGCAGCGTTCCGAGGGACAGGGGGCAATCGTCTCAGCCCAATGAGCAGTTCTTC. Amino acid sequence: CASSVPRDRGQSSQPNEQFF. Using reference TRBV9 and TRBJ2-1 for the parts outside the CDR3, the full variable domain is DSGVTQTPKHLITATGQRVTLRCSPRSGDLSVYWYQQSLDQGLQFLIQYYNGEERAKGNILERFSAQQFPDLHSELNLSSLELGDSALYFCASSVPRDRGQSSQPNEQFFGPGTRLTVL.

This clonotype was seen a few times. V usage is TRBV10-3 and J usage is TRBJ2-7, with D possibly TRBD2 on 6 matching bases. CDR3 length equals 16 residues. Looked up from germline, CDR1 is ENHRY and CDR2 is SYGVKD. The ends were cut back, 0 bases at V and 0 bases at J, with 12 bases in the middle. This CDR3 reads CAISESFVGSSYEQYF. In DNA, the CDR3 is TGTGCCATCAGTGAGTCTTTCGTCGGGAGCTCCTACGAGCAGTACTTC.

There are a few counts of this clonotype. The chain combines TRBV12-3 or TRBV12-4 with TRBJ1-2; D uncertain. This CDR3 is built from 13 residues. V was trimmed by 3 bases and J by 6 bases, leaving 11 bases between them. The CDR3 loop reads CASSFTREDGYTF. CDR3 nucleotides: TGTGCCAGCAGTTTTACCCGAGAGGATGGCTACACCTTC.

The sample holds many counts of this clonotype. CDR3 nucleotides: TGTGCCAGCAGCTTAGGCCCACTAGCGGGATATAGTGAGCAGTTCTTC. Protein: CASSLGPLAGYSEQFF. The chain is built from TRBV7-2 and TRBJ2-1; 10 nucleotides align to TRBD2. The CDR3 is 16 residues long. V lost 1 base, J lost 9 bases, and 9 bases stayed unmatched. The V gene's germline CDR1 is SGHTA and CDR2 FQGNSA.

V and J are TRBV5-1 and TRBJ2-3; 13 bases are a match to TRBD2. V lost 4 bases, J lost 4 bases, and 3 bases stayed unmatched. Germline CDR1 SGHRS, CDR2 YFSETQ. The CDR3 spans 15 residues. CDR3 sequence (DNA): TGCGCCAGCAGCCGACTAGCGGGAGGACCAGATACGCAGTATTTT. This gives the protein CASSRLAGGPDTQYF.

This clonotype was picked up many times. V gene TRBV27 combines with J gene TRBJ1-5, with unresolved D. With 0 bases removed from V and 13 bases from J, the gap between germline ends came to 13 bases. Germline loops: CDR1 MNHEY, CDR2 SMNVEV (reference sequence). This CDR3 contains 13 residues. The chain's CDR3 is CASSLSLAAPQHF. CDR3 in DNA: TGTGCCAGCAGTTTATCGTTAGCGGCTCCTCAGCATTTT.

In its sample, this clonotype was seen many times. This chain joins TRBV5-1 and TRBJ2-5, with TRBD1 as a possible D gene (5 bases). V was clipped by 5 bases and J by 5 bases, with 16 bases between them. Germline CDR1 is SGHRS and CDR2 is YFSETQ. This CDR3 contains 14 residues. CDR3 region: CASSKSRVRETQYF. The CDR3 nucleotides read TGCGCCAGCAGTAAGAGCAGGGTGCGGGAGACCCAGTACTTC.

The genes are TRBV7-9 and TRBJ1-3; D is possibly TRBD1 (5 bases). Deletions cut 0 bases from V and 0 bases from J, with 9 bases between. Germline loops: CDR1 SEHNR, CDR2 FQNEAQ (reference sequence). The CDR3 is 16 amino acids. This chain's CDR3 is CASSLARGGSGNTIYF. In nucleotides, the CDR3 is TGTGCCAGCAGCTTAGCGCGCGGGGGCTCTGGAAACACCATATATTTT. The full variable domain, completed using reference TRBV7-9 and TRBJ1-3, is DTGVSQNPRHKITKRGQNVTFRCDPISEHNRLYWYRQTLGQGPEFLTYFQNEAQLEKSRLLSDRFSAERPKGSFSTLEIQRTEQGDSAMYLCASSLARGGSGNTIYFGEGSWLTVV.

This clonotype was seen ten or more times. V usage is TRBV5-1 and J usage is TRBJ2-5; D gene uncertain. Per germline, CDR1 SGHRS and CDR2 YFSETQ. This CDR3 spans 11 amino acids. Trimming removed 0 bases from V and 3 bases from J, with 0 bases in between. The CDR3 sequence: CASSLEETQYF. The CDR3 nucleotides read TGCGCCAGCAGCTTGGAAGAGACCCAGTACTTC.